One and the same sample provided the 25 T cell receptor beta chains below, sequenced in a study of blood T cell repertoires in COVID-19. The method was immunoSEQ multiplex PCR; TCRdb's version includes in-frame clones alone and lacks a portion of them. The data show 110,000 or so clones, 75% to 90% seen once. Sequenced material: peripheral blood. All receptors derive from a woman in her sixties with COVID-19, enrolled during active disease.

The chain employs TRBV5-4 and TRBJ1-2, with 7 bases identical to TRBD1. Trimming at V came to 0 bases and at J to 3 bases, leaving 2 bases not matched to a gene. Germline CDR1 SGHNT, CDR2 YYREEE (reference sequence). The CDR3 totals 14 residues. This chain's CDR3 is CASSLGGTDYGYTF. As DNA, the CDR3 is TGTGCCAGCAGCTTGGGGGGGACAGACTATGGCTACACCTTC.

The V call is TRBV7-3, the J call TRBJ2-7, with 8 bases identical to TRBD2. CDR1 and CDR2 (germline): SGHTA, FQGTGA. The CDR3 loop spans 12 amino acids. Trimming removed 9 bases from V and 5 bases from J; junction bases left unmatched: 6. For the CDR3, the DNA is TGTGCCAGTGGTCTAGCGGGCCACGAGCAGTACTTC. It is translated as CASGLAGHEQYF.

The table lists this clone with a few counts. V usage is TRBV19 and J usage is TRBJ1-1; D perhaps matches TRBD1 (6 bases). Germline V gene sequence: CDR1 LNHDA, CDR2 SQIVND (reference sequence). V lost 10 bases and J 9 bases, leaving 27 bases between the germline ends. The CDR3 sequence is 15 residues long. CDR3 sequence: CATRKSQGKVNKAFF. The CDR3 DNA sequence: TGTGCCACCAGAAAATCGCAGGGGAAGGTCAATAAAGCTTTCTTT.

The CDR3 nucleotides read TGTGCCACCAGCAGAGATTCGGACTATGGCTACACCTTC. This codes for CATSRDSDYGYTF. The V call is TRBV15, the J call TRBJ1-2, with D unclear. CDR1 is LNHNV and CDR2 is YYDKDF in the germline V gene (reference sequence). Deletions cut 0 bases from V and 3 bases from J, with 5 bases between. The CDR3 sequence is 13 residues long.

V usage is TRBV7-2 and J usage is TRBJ2-5, with D unresolved. The CDR3 runs 14 residues. The V end lost 3 bases, the J end lost 2 bases, and 10 bases lay between the germline ends. Germline CDR1 and CDR2: SGHTA and FQGNSA. The CDR3 protein is CASSLATAQETQYF. Here the CDR3 DNA reads TGTGCCAGCAGCTTGGCAACAGCTCAAGAGACCCAGTACTTC.

This chain uses TRBV18 with TRBJ2-1, with D perhaps matching TRBD2 (6 bases). CDR3 length: 15 residues. V lost 5 bases, J lost 7 bases, and 18 bases lay in between. Germline V gives CDR1 KGHSH, CDR2 LQKENI. CDR3 nucleotides: TGTGCCAGCTCAGCTCTACCGGGACTCGGGAATGAGCAGTTCTTC. Translation: CASSALPGLGNEQFF. The full variable domain, completed using reference TRBV18 and TRBJ2-1, is NAGVMQNPRHLVRRRGQEARLRCSPMKGHSHVYWYRQLPEEGLKFMVYLQKENIIDESGMPKERFSAEFPKEGPSILRIQQVVRGDSAAYFCASSALPGLGNEQFFGPGTRLTVL.

V and J are TRBV29-1 and TRBJ2-1; 7 bases are shared with TRBD1. This CDR3 has 13 residues. J was trimmed by 4 bases and V by 4 bases; bases with no gene match: 4. CDR1 is SQVTM and CDR2 is ANQGSEA in the germline V gene. The CDR3 region has the DNA TGCAGCGTTGGGCAGGGGGAATACAATGAGCAGTTCTTC. As protein: CSVGQGEYNEQFF.

This clone occurred a few times. The chain recombines TRBV12-3 or TRBV12-4 with TRBJ1-4, with TRBD1 matching over 7 bases. V shed 7 bases, J shed 7 bases, and the junction held 6 bases outside the gene matches. The CDR3 runs to 13 residues. The CDR3 region has the DNA TGTGCCAGCACAACAGAGGGGGCTGAAAAACTGTTTTTT. This translates into CASTTEGAEKLFF.

The chain combines TRBV9 with TRBJ1-1; unclear D gene. V was trimmed by 4 bases and J by 1 base, leaving 8 bases between them. Looked up from germline, CDR1 is SGDLS and CDR2 is YYNGEE. This CDR3 has 13 residues. This CDR3 reads CASSPTGNTEAFF. The CDR3 DNA is TGTGCCAGCAGCCCGACGGGGAACACTGAAGCTTTCTTT.

This chain links TRBV18 with TRBJ1-1; 10 bases agree with TRBD1. Germline assignment: CDR1 KGHSH and CDR2 LQKENI. The CDR3 totals 17 residues. Losses at the gene ends were 3 bases for V and 1 base for J; bases not matched to a gene: 8. CDR3 sequence: CASSPDDRGLGNTEAFF. CDR3 DNA: TGTGCCAGCTCACCGGATGACAGGGGGCTCGGGAACACTGAAGCTTTCTTT.

The chain recombines TRBV7-9 with TRBJ2-3; D not certain. V was pared by 10 bases and J by 4 bases, with 3 bases between. From germline, CDR1 is SEHNR and CDR2 FQNEAQ (reference sequence). CDR3 length: 9 residues. The CDR3 spells CATSDTQYF. The CDR3 nucleotides are TGTGCCACCTCAGATACGCAGTATTTT.

This clone ranks as medium-sized. The rearrangement uses TRBV3-1 (or the pseudogene TRBV3-2) and TRBJ1-2; 10 nucleotides agree with TRBD1. This CDR3 comprises 21 residues. Per the germline V gene, CDR1 is LGHDT and CDR2 is YNNKEL (reference sequence). J lost 0 bases, V lost 0 bases, and 16 bases had no gene match. This CDR3 is CASSQDSLRDRGFLANYGYTF. For the CDR3, the DNA is TGTGCCAGCAGCCAAGATTCCCTCAGGGACAGGGGATTCCTAGCTAACTATGGCTACACCTTC.

The chain is built from TRBV2 and TRBJ1-2; no definite D call. CDR1 and CDR2 (germline): SNHLY, FYNNEI. The CDR3 covers 13 residues. Trimming left V 5 bases short and J 2 bases short, with 9 bases between. For the CDR3, the DNA is TGTGCCAGCAGTCCCCGAGGCAACTATGGCTACACCTTC. Its translation is CASSPRGNYGYTF.

The rearrangement uses TRBV4-1 and TRBJ2-4; 11 positions match TRBD1. Germline lookup yields CDR1 MGHRA and CDR2 YSYEKL. J was trimmed by 8 bases and V by 1 base; bases with no gene match: 10. The CDR3 is 17 amino acids. For the CDR3, the DNA is TGCGCCAGCAGCCAAGCCAGGTCCCGGGACAGGGGGGACATTCAGTACTTC. This encodes CASSQARSRDRGDIQYF.

The J gene is TRBJ2-4, the V gene TRBV2; tentatively, D is TRBD1 (6 bases). CDR3 length: 14 residues. The V and J ends lost 6 bases and 7 bases respectively, with 16 bases between them. Germline values: CDR1 SNHLY, CDR2 FYNNEI. In DNA form, the CDR3 reads TGTGCCAGCAGGGACAGCGGAGGTGTGAACATTCAGTACTTC. Its protein is CASRDSGGVNIQYF.

The chain recombines TRBV10-1 with TRBJ2-7, with 9 bases lining up with TRBD2. In germline, CDR1 is WNHNN, CDR2 SYGVQD (reference sequence). The CDR3 covers 14 residues. With V trimmed by 4 bases and J by 2 bases, 3 bases remained unmatched. The CDR3 reads CASSGASGAYEQYF. The CDR3 DNA follows: TGCGCCAGCAGTGGGGCTAGCGGGGCCTACGAGCAGTACTTC.

This clone occurred a few times. The V and J genes are TRBV11-2 and TRBJ1-2; 8 bases map to TRBD1. J gave up 5 bases and V 5 bases, and 4 bases lay outside the gene matches. The CDR3 contains 13 residues. From germline, CDR1 is SGHAT and CDR2 FQNNGV. The CDR3: CASSRTGPYGYTF. The CDR3 DNA sequence: TGTGCCAGCAGCCGGACAGGGCCGTATGGCTACACCTTC.

The chain links TRBV19 to TRBJ1-2, with D maybe TRBD1 (5 bases). Trimming stripped 8 bases from V and 8 bases from J, with 15 bases between. Germline-derived CDR1 and CDR2 are LNHDA and SQIVND (reference sequence). This CDR3 region has 12 residues. The DNA for the CDR3 is TGTGCCAGTTTGGGACTCCGGGGGGGCTACACCTTC. It specifies CASLGLRGGYTF.

The chain uses TRBV18 and TRBJ1-1; 8 bases line up with TRBD1. Germline V CDR1 and CDR2: KGHSH, LQKENI. This CDR3 has 13 amino acids. V lost 4 bases, J lost 5 bases, and 3 bases stayed unmatched. The CDR3 protein is CASSLDRVTEAFF. The CDR3 coding sequence is TGTGCCAGCTCACTGGACAGGGTAACTGAAGCTTTCTTT. The entire variable domain, with the rest obtained from reference TRBV18 and TRBJ1-1, is as follows: NAGVMQNPRHLVRRRGQEARLRCSPMKGHSHVYWYRQLPEEGLKFMVYLQKENIIDESGMPKERFSAEFPKEGPSILRIQQVVRGDSAAYFCASSLDRVTEAFFGQGTRLTVV.

This clone was recorded once. The chain uses TRBV21-1 and TRBJ1-1. TRBV21-1 is tagged as a pseudogene. This CDR3 is built from 18 residues. The CDR3 nucleotides read TGTGCCAGCAGTCCAACCTACGGGGGGAGGGACCAGAACACTGAAGCTTTCTTT. As protein: CASSPTYGGRDQNTEAFF.

V usage is TRBV5-1 and J usage is TRBJ1-6; D call uncertain. Germline V lookup: CDR1 SGHRS, CDR2 YFSETQ. The CDR3 loop spans 16 amino acids. V lost 3 bases, J lost 5 bases, and 15 bases lay in between. This chain's CDR3 is CASSWATGGNNSPLHF. Here the CDR3 DNA reads TGCGCCAGCAGCTGGGCGACTGGAGGCAATAATTCACCCCTCCACTTT.

This chain uses TRBV7-9 with TRBJ2-2, with D unclear. This CDR3 is built from 14 residues. Per germline, CDR1 SEHNR and CDR2 FQNEAQ (reference sequence). V was cut by 4 bases and J by 1 base, with 7 bases left in between. CDR3 nucleotide sequence: TGTGCCAGCAGCTCAGTTCTGAACACCGGGGAGCTGTTTTTT. This gives the protein CASSSVLNTGELFF.

The genes are TRBV6-2 or TRBV6-3 and TRBJ1-2; TRBD1 matches at 7 bases. V trimming: 7 bases; J trimming: 2 bases; junction bases outside the gene matches: 4. This CDR3 spans 13 amino acids. Germline CDR1 and CDR2: MNHEY and SVGEGT. The CDR3 sequence: CASNPTGNYGYTF. The CDR3 DNA reads TGTGCCAGCAACCCGACAGGGAACTATGGCTACACCTTC.

Regarding this clone: Other DNA sequences in this specimen translate into the identical CDR3. This chain links TRBV6-6 with TRBJ1-2, with 10 nucleotides matching TRBD1. The CDR3 sequence is 14 residues long. V lost 6 bases, J lost 2 bases, and 3 bases stayed unmatched. Germline V gives CDR1 MNHNY, CDR2 SVGAGI (reference sequence). In DNA form, the CDR3 reads TGTGCCAGCAGGGTGGGACAGGGGAACTATGGCTACACCTTC. This sequence encodes CASRVGQGNYGYTF.

The V gene is TRBV6-5, the J gene TRBJ1-1; 10 nucleotides match TRBD1. The junction had 6 bases not matched to a gene; V was cut back by 9 bases and J by 5 bases. CDR1 MNHEY and CDR2 SVGAGI come from the germline V gene. This CDR3 comprises 13 residues. Here the CDR3 reads CASGQGVWTEAFF. CDR3 DNA: TGTGCCAGTGGACAGGGGGTTTGGACTGAAGCTTTCTTT.